The 8 T cell receptor beta chains below were found in one sample sequenced in a study of blood T cells in healthy people across ages. Using a J-beta primer mix together with a sample-barcoded 5' primer, a second PCR was run for about 6 to 12 cycles. Via MiXCR, TCRdb re-called the 5' RACE reads, giving one row per CDR3 protein. The sample lists about 1,500,000 distinct CDR3 sequences; 42% were seen once. Input material: blood. All receptors come from a woman aged 18-29 years in good health.

This clonotype has just a few counts. This chain links TRBV24-1 with TRBJ1-6; D is perhaps TRBD1 (6 bases). The CDR3 length is 13 residues. Between the trimmed V and J ends, which lost 3 bases and 13 bases, there was a span of 12 bases. CDR1 and CDR2 (germline): KGHDR, SFDVKD. CDR3 in amino acids: CATSDPTGTPLHF. DNA of the CDR3: TGTGCCACCAGTGATCCCACAGGGACGCCCCTCCACTTT.

V usage is TRBV5-1 and J usage is TRBJ2-5; 13 bases are shared with TRBD2. V shed 0 bases, J shed 1 base, and the junction held 3 bases outside the gene matches. The CDR3 contains 17 residues. Germline lookup yields CDR1 SGHRS and CDR2 YFSETQ. The CDR3 DNA sequence: TGCGCCAGCAGCTTGGGACTAGCGGGGGGTTTCCAAGAGACCCAGTACTTC. Amino acid sequence: CASSLGLAGGFQETQYF.

This rearrangement joins TRBV6-1 to TRBJ1-2, with D hard to call. The CDR3 totals 14 residues. CDR1 and CDR2 from the germline V gene are MNHNS and SASEGT. Trimming took off 6 bases at V and 1 base at J, with 12 bases between the two ends. The CDR3 bases are TGTGCCAGCAGGGCCTCAACAGTTAACTATGGCTACACCTTC. It translates to CASRASTVNYGYTF.

The genes are TRBV30 and TRBJ2-1, with a tentative D call TRBD2 (7 bases). Germline V gene sequence: CDR1 GTSNPN, CDR2 SVGIG (reference sequence). CDR3 length: 14 amino acids. V lost 4 bases, J lost 3 bases, and 13 bases lay in between. CDR3: CAWMRAGHYNEQFF. CDR3 sequence (DNA): TGTGCCTGGATGCGAGCGGGACACTACAATGAGCAGTTCTTC.

The chain carries TRBV6-5 and TRBJ1-2; TRBD1 agrees at 12 bases. Trimming removed 3 bases from V and 6 bases from J; junction bases left unmatched: 5. CDR3 size: 15 residues. CDR1 is MNHEY, CDR2 SVGAGI, per germline. The CDR3 loop is CASSYTGTGGNGYTF. DNA for the CDR3: TGTGCCAGCAGTTATACCGGGACAGGGGGCAATGGCTACACCTTC.

This clonotype was recorded a few times. The chain uses TRBV20-1 and TRBJ2-3; 9 bases line up with TRBD2. The CDR3 runs 14 residues. Germline V gene lookup returns CDR1 DFQATT and CDR2 SNEGSKA (reference sequence). V lost 2 bases to trimming and J lost 2 bases; unmatched junction nucleotides: 2. CDR3 nucleotide sequence: TGCAGTGCTAGAAGCGGGGGGAACACAGATACGCAGTATTTT. As protein: CSARSGGNTDTQYF.

The J gene is TRBJ2-3, the V gene TRBV11-2, with 9 bases that match TRBD2. This CDR3 has 15 amino acids. The V gene end was trimmed by 3 bases and the J gene end by 4 bases; junction bases not matched to a gene: 5. Germline CDR1 SGHAT, CDR2 FQNNGV. This CDR3 reads CASSFLAGPSDTQYF. In nucleotides, the CDR3 is TGTGCCAGCAGCTTCCTAGCGGGGCCCTCAGATACGCAGTATTTT.

This clonotype has a handful of counts. The chain couples TRBV5-6 to TRBJ2-6; perhaps D is TRBD1 or TRBD2 (5 bases each). This CDR3 has 15 residues. The ends were cut back, 4 bases at V and 4 bases at J, with 12 bases in the middle. CDR1 SGHDT and CDR2 YYEEEE come from the germline V gene. The CDR3, as DNA: TGTGCCAGCAGCCTCGGGGCTCACGGGGCCAACGTCCTGACTTTC. This gives the protein CASSLGAHGANVLTF.